This T cell receptor (beta chain) is from a study of T cells in Graves' hyperthyroidism and ophthalmopathy. Study at large: Blood from the periphery was taken at initial diagnosis, before any treatment.

Researchers amplified the TCR beta CDR3 regions from RNA transcripts. When the TCR CDR3 underwent first-round RT-PCR, the HTBI primer set was used. MiXCR, applied by TCRdb to the multiplex PCR reads, yields one record per CDR3 protein. The table includes about 400,000 distinct CDR3 sequences, roughly 15% detected once. The CDR3 runs 15 residues. Germline loops: CDR1 SGDLS, CDR2 YYNGEE. The V gene lost 0 bases and the J gene lost 7 bases, with 11 bases spanning the gap. Worth noting for this clonotype: The antigen remains undetermined.

Study-wide results and limits: Expanded thyroid clonotypes (above 0.001) were mostly also found in blood.

At least 3 on the Clinical Activity Score was recorded for ophthalmopathy patients, who also had NOSPECS grade at least 4 and duration under 3 months. Criteria for exclusion of patients were uncontrolled infection, other autoimmune disease, pregnancy or lactation. This sequence joins TRBV9 and TRBJ1-6; D is uncertain. Material: blood. The clonotype was recovered from a woman aged 55-69 years with Graves' ophthalmopathy. CDR3 DNA: TGTGCCAGCAGCGTAGAGGCTTACGAGAATTCACCCCTCCACTTT. Protein: CASSVEAYENSPLHF.